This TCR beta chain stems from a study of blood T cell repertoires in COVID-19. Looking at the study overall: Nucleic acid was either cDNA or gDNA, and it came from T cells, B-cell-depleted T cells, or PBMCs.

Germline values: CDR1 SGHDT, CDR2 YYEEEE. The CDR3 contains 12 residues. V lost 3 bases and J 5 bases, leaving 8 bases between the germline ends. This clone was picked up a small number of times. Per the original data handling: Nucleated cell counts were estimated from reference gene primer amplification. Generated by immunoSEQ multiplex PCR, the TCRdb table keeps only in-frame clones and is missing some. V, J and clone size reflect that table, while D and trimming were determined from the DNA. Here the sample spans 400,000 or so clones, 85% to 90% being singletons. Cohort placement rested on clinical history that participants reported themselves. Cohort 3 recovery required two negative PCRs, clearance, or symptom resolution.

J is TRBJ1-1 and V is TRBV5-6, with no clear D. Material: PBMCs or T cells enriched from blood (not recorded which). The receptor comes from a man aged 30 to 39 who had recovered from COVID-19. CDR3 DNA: TGTGCCAGCAGCTCAGGTGGGACTGAAGCTTTCTTT. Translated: CASSSGGTEAFF.